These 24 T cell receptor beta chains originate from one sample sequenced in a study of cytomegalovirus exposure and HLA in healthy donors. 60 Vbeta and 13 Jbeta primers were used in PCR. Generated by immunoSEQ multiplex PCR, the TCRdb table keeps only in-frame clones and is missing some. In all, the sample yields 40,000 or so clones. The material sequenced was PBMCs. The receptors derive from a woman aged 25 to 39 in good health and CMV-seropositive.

The CDR3 DNA reads as TGCGCCAGCAGCAAAGGACAGGGGGCGAGGGGAAACACCATATATTTT. This gives the protein CASSKGQGARGNTIYF. This sequence joins TRBV4-1 and TRBJ1-3, with 11 bases fitting TRBD1. The ends lost 5 bases at V and 4 bases at J; junction bases unmatched: 7. The length of the CDR3 is 16 residues. The germline gives CDR1 MGHRA, CDR2 YSYEKL.

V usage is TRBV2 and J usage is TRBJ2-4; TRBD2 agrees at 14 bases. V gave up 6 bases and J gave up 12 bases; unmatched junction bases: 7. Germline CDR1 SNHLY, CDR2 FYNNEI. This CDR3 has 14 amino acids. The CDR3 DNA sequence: TGTGCCAGCAGCGGGACTAGCGGGGGTATCGGTCAGTACTTC. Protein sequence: CASSGTSGGIGQYF.

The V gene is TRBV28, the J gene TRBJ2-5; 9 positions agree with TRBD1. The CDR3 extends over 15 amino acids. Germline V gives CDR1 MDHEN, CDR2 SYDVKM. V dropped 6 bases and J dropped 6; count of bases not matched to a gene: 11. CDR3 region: CASRTGQGLSQTQYF. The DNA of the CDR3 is TGTGCCAGCAGAACGGGACAGGGCCTTTCCCAGACCCAGTACTTC.

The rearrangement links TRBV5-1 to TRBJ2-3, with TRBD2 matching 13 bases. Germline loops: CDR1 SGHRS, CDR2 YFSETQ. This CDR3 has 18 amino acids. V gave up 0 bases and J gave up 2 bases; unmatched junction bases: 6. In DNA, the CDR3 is TGCGCCAGCAGCTTGGGACAGACTAGCGGGGGGTACACAGATACGCAGTATTTT. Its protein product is CASSLGQTSGGYTDTQYF.

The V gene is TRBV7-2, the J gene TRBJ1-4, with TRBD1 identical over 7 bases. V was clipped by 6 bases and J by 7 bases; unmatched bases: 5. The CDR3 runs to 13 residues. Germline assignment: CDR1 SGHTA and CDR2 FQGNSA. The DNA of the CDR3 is TGTGCCAGCAGGAGGGGGCTGGGTGAAAAACTGTTTTTT. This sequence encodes CASRRGLGEKLFF.

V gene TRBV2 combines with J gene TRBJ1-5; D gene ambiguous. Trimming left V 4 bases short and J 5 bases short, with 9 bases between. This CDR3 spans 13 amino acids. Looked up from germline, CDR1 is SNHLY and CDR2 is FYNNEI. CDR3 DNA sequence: TGTGCCAGCAGTGGAGGGAAAGATCAGCCCCAGCATTTT. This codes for CASSGGKDQPQHF.

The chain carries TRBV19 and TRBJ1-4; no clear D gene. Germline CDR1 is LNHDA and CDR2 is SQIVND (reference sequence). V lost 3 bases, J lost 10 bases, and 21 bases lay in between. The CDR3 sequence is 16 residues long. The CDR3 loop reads CASSIAWGVRLGKLFF. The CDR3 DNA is TGTGCCAGTAGTATCGCCTGGGGAGTTCGACTTGGAAAACTGTTTTTT.

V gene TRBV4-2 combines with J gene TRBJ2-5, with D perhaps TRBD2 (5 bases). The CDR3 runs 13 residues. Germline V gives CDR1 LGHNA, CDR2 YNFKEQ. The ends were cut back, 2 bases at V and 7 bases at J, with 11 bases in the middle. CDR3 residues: CASSQRLAGTQYF. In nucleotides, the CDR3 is TGTGCCAGCAGCCAACGTCTAGCCGGGACCCAGTACTTC.

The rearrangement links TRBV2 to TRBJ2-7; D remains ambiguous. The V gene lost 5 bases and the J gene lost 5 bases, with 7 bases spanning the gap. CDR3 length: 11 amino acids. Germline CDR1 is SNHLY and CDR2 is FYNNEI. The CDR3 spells CASSLENEQYF. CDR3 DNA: TGTGCCAGCAGTCTAGAAAACGAGCAGTACTTC.

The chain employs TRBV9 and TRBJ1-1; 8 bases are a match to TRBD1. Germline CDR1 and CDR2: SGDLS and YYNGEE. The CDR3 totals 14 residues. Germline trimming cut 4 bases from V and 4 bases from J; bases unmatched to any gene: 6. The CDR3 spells CASSPDRGSTEAFF. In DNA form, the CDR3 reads TGTGCCAGCAGCCCTGACAGGGGAAGCACTGAAGCTTTCTTT.

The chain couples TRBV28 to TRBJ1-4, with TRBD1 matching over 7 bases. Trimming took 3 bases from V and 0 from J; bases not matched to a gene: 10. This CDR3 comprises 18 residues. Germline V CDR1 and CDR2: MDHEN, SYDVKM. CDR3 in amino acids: CASSFHRGQSSTNEKLFF. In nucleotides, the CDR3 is TGTGCCAGCAGTTTTCATCGGGGACAGTCCTCAACTAATGAAAAACTGTTTTTT. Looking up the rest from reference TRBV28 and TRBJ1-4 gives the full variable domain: DVKVTQSSRYLVKRTGEKVFLECVQDMDHENMFWYRQDPGLGLRLIYFSYDVKMKEKGDIPEGYSVSREKKERFSLILESASTNQTSMYLCASSFHRGQSSTNEKLFFGSGTQLSVL.

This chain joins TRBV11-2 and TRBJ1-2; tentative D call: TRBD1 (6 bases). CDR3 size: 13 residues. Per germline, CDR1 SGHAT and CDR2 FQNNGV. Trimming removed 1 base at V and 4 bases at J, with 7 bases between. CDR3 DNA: TGTGCCAGCAGCTTAGCAGGGGTCTATGGCTACACCTTC. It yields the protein CASSLAGVYGYTF.

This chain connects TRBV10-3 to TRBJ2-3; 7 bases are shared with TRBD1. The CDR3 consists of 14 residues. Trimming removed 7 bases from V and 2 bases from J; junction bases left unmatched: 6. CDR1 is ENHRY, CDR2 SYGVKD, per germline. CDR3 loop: CAITDREPTDTQYF. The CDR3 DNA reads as TGTGCCATCACCGACAGGGAGCCCACAGATACGCAGTATTTT.

Here the CDR3 DNA reads TGTGCCAGCAGCCGAGGGACTAGCGACTACGAGCAGTACTTC. Encoded protein: CASSRGTSDYEQYF. The chain employs TRBV2 and TRBJ2-7, with 10 nucleotides matching TRBD2. V was pared by 6 bases and J by 3 bases, with 5 bases of the junction left unmatched. Germline loops: CDR1 SNHLY, CDR2 FYNNEI. CDR3 length: 14 amino acids.

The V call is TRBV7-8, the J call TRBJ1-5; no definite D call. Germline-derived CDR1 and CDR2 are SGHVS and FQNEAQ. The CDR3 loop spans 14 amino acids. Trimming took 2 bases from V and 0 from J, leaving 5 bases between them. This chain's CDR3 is CASSLINSNQPQHF. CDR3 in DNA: TGTGCCAGCAGCTTAATTAATAGCAATCAGCCCCAGCATTTT.

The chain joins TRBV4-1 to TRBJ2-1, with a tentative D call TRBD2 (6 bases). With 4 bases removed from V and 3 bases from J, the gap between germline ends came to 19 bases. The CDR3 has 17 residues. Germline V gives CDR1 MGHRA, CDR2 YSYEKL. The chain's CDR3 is CASSPRHGSSGYNEQFF. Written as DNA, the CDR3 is TGCGCCAGCAGCCCGAGACACGGGAGTTCAGGCTACAATGAGCAGTTCTTC.

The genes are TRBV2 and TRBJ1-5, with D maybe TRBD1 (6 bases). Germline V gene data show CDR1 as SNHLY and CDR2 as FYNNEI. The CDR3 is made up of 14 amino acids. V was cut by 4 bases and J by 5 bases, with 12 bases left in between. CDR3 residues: CASSATGLYQPQHF. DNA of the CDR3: TGTGCCAGCAGTGCGACAGGTCTTTATCAGCCCCAGCATTTT.

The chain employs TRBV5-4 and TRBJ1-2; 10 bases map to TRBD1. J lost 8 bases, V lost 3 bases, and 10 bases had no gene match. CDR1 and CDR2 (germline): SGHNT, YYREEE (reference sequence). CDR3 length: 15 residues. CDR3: CASSSASGTGVGYTF. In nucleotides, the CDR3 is TGTGCCAGCAGCTCTGCTTCCGGGACAGGGGTCGGCTACACCTTC.

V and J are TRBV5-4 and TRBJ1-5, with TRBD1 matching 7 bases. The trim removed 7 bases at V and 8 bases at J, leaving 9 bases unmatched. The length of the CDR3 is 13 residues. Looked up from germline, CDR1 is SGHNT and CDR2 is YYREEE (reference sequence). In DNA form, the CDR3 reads TGTGCCAGCGGGAATCGGGGGACAGAGCCCCAGCATTTT. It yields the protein CASGNRGTEPQHF.

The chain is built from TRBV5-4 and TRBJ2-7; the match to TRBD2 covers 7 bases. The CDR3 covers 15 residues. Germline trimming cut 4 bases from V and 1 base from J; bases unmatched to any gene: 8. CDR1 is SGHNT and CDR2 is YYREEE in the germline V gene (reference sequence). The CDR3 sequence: CASSTWTRRSYEQYF. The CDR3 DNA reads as TGTGCCAGCAGCACCTGGACTAGACGTTCCTACGAGCAGTACTTC.

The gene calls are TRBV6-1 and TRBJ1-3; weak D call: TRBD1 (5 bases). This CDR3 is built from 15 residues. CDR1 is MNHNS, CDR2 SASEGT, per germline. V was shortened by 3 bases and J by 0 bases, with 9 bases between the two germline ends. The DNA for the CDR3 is TGTGCCAGCAGTGATATCAGGGACTCTGGAAACACCATATATTTT. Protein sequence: CASSDIRDSGNTIYF.

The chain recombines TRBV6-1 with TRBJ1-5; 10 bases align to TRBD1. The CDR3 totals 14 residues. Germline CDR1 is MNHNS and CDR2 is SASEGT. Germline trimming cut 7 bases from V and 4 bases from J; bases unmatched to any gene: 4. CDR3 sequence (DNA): TGTGCCAGCAAGAGGACAGGGGGGAATCAGCCCCAGCATTTT. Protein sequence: CASKRTGGNQPQHF.

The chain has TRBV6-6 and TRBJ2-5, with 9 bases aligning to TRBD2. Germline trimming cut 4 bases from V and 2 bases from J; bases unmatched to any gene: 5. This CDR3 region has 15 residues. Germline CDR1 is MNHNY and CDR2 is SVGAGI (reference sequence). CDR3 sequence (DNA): TGTGCCAGCAGTTTTCTAGCGGGGAATCAAGAGACCCAGTACTTC. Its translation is CASSFLAGNQETQYF.

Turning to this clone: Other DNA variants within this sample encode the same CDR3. CDR3 sequence: CASRQGAVDGYTF. The CDR3, as DNA: TGTGCCAGTAGGCAGGGGGCTGTAGATGGCTACACCTTC. The chain combines TRBV11-2 with TRBJ1-2; 8 nucleotides line up with TRBD1. Trimming removed 9 bases from V and 6 bases from J; junction bases left unmatched: 9. The CDR3 runs to 13 residues. The germline V gene encodes CDR1 SGHAT and CDR2 FQNNGV.